The rows below give T cell receptor beta chains drawn from one sample of a study of immune evolution from preneoplasia to lung adenocarcinoma. This table comes from immunoSEQ multiplex PCR, and its TCRdb copy is limited to in-frame clones, with some not included. The table records approximately 4,300 clones, around 82% of them present only once. The sequenced sample consisted of FFPE normal lung tissue adjacent to the tumor. The receptors shown here come from a person over 45 with lung adenocarcinoma. Both conserved end residues are trimmed from each CDR3. The D gene is left open where the match is weak. Not all rows give a size; the values are once, few, many and, for expanded clones, a class.

TRBV27	TRBJ1-6	TRBD1	.	14	ASSLSGQGRNSPLH
TRBV6-4	TRBJ2-6	.	.	12	ASSLVEGANVLT
TRBV11-2	TRBJ1-4	TRBD1	.	11	ASSLEARDRLF
TRBV4-1	TRBJ2-7	.	once	16	ASSPFALRAQQSYEQY
TRBV29-1	TRBJ2-7	.	.	13	SVESRAQNRGEQY
TRBV10-3	TRBJ1-1	.	.	11	AIANRENTEAF
TRBV28	TRBJ1-5	.	.	13	ASTVTPLSNQPQH
TRBV19	TRBJ1-6	.	.	12	ASSTDRRGTPLH
TRBV5-1	TRBJ1-1	.	few	10	ASSVDGKMAF
TRBV11-2	TRBJ2-3	.	.	12	ASSLGGSTDTQY
TRBV7-2	TRBJ2-1	TRBD2	.	16	ASSLAFGLAGGKNEQF
TRBV5-3	TRBJ2-7	.	.	13	ASSEQGRGTYEQY
TRBV7-9	TRBJ2-7	TRBD2	few	14	ASSSGERAGIYEQY
TRBV30	TRBJ1-5	TRBD1	.	16	AWSVRGTGATSNQPQH
TRBV30	TRBJ2-5	TRBD1	.	13	AWRKGQGLWETQY
TRBV5-1	TRBJ1-4	.	.	13	ASSPSLSLSEKLF
TRBV27	TRBJ1-2	TRBD1	.	13	ASSSPGQGARGYT
TRBV29-1	TRBJ2-7	.	.	10	SVEVRGYEQY
TRBV7-2	TRBJ2-1	.	.	13	ASSRLRASWDEQF
TRBV11-2	TRBJ2-7	TRBD2	.	14	ASSLVGLAGGPEQY
TRBV2	TRBJ1-5	TRBD1	.	13	ASRDRLTGNQPQH
TRBV25-1	TRBJ1-4	.	.	14	ASSEISSATNEKLF
TRBV2	TRBJ2-5	.	once	9	ASSKVETQY
TRBV9	TRBJ2-7	.	.	13	ASSVGGTNYYEQY
TRBV7-9	TRBJ1-2	.	.	14	ASRKKRGARDYGYT
TRBV5-1	TRBJ2-5	TRBD2	.	13	ASTPSGGPQETQY
TRBV4-1	TRBJ2-7	TRBD2	.	12	ASSQFPTSGEQY
TRBV4-2	TRBJ2-1	TRBD1	.	14	ASSQEAGTGYNEQF
TRBV13	TRBJ2-7	.	.	9	ASSLGREQY
TRBV5-1	TRBJ1-2	.	.	12	ASSLDEANYGYT
TRBV30	TRBJ1-6	.	once	17	AWSSPLGKSSSYNSPLH
TRBV2	TRBJ2-3	.	.	13	ASRGRLGYTDTQY
TRBV30	TRBJ1-3	.	.	13	AWSAAGFPGNTIY
TRBV10-3	TRBJ1-3	TRBD1	once	13	AISEATGVGNTIY
TRBV2	TRBJ1-1	.	.	11	ASSDTGVGEAF
TRBV28	TRBJ2-1	.	once	13	ASSPPARFGNEQF
TRBV7-6	TRBJ2-5	.	once	11	ASSPMPQETQY
TRBV7-9	TRBJ2-1	.	.	10	ASSFLDNEQF
TRBV29-1	TRBJ1-1	.	.	12	SVWTASHDTEAF
TRBV25-1	TRBJ1-4	.	once	14	ASSDGQGAAPRKLF
TRBV28	TRBJ2-5	.	.	9	ASSLTETQY
TRBV7-9	TRBJ1-1	TRBD1	few	12	ASRSISGGTEAF
TRBV11-2	TRBJ2-1	TRBD2	.	12	ASSLGGGGYEQF
TRBV2	TRBJ2-3	.	.	9	ASTNTDTQY
TRBV4-1	TRBJ1-5	.	.	12	ASSQEGYNQPQH
TRBV19	TRBJ1-5	TRBD1	few	14	ASGNRDRGSNQPQH
TRBV6-5	TRBJ1-1	.	.	12	ASSRLQADTEAF
TRBV20-1	TRBJ2-7	.	.	9	SAAGQYEQY
TRBV5-4	TRBJ1-2	.	.	11	ASSIDGLSGYT
TRBV9	TRBJ1-1	.	.	13	ASSASTGQGSEAF
TRBV13	TRBJ2-7	.	.	15	ASSLLGARDGPYEQY
TRBV2	TRBJ2-6	TRBD1	.	13	ASSTGGSGANVLT
TRBV5-6	TRBJ2-1	.	.	13	ASSLWLHQRNEQF
TRBV29-1	TRBJ2-5	.	.	11	SVVGAGQETQY
TRBV4-2	TRBJ2-1	.	large	14	ASSGHFFSSYNEQF
TRBV11-3	TRBJ2-2	TRBD1	.	15	ASSPGQGLGFAGELF